This section outlines one T cell receptor (beta chain) sequence together with its context. Antigen specificity is unknown. Sequencing used immunoSEQ multiplex PCR; TCRdb keeps in-frame clones, though not all of them. The table shows under 550,000 clones, with around nine tenths occurring only once. Germline values: CDR1 MNHEY, CDR2 SVGEGT. The V gene end was trimmed by 5 bases and the J gene end by 1 base; junction bases not matched to a gene: 9. The CDR3 contains 16 residues. The sample is drawn from a study of Ad26.COV2.S vaccination and SARS-CoV-2 variants. Whole-study context: The authors gave Ad26.COV2.S intramuscularly, either once or twice 56 days apart. Study-wide results and caveats: Comparable non-spike TCR breadth was observed in vaccine and placebo recipients. Assessments of TCR breadth and depth may have underestimated the total T cell responses.

The treatment: roughly 20 received Ad26.COV2.S at low or high dose, single or two shots; roughly five received placebo; per-sample allocation not given. The investigators took samples on day 63 after the first vaccine or placebo injection. Material: peripheral blood, obtained in a trial of Ad26.COV2.S vaccine versus placebo. The TCR sequence derives from a person between 18 and 65 years old who received the Ad26.COV2.S COVID-19 vaccine or a placebo. The rearrangement uses TRBV6-2 or TRBV6-3 and TRBJ1-1, with TRBD1 matching 8 bases. CDR3 in DNA: TGTGCCAGCAGTACCAGGACAGGGTGGGAGAACACTGAAGCTTTCTTT. Encoded protein: CASSTRTGWENTEAFF.